One T cell receptor beta chain is described in this entry. Antigen unknown. V lost 3 bases to trimming and J lost 9 bases, with 15 bases between them. CDR1 and CDR2 (germline): SGHTS, YDEGEE. CDR3 length: 13 amino acids. Here immunoSEQ multiplex PCR was the method, and the copy in TCRdb shows in-frame clones only, minus some. This table holds 65,000 to 90,000 clones, roughly 90% found once. These data belong to a study of OX40 agonist ivuxolimab in advanced cancers. Looking at the study overall: Patients undergoing dose escalation presented with hepatocellular carcinoma, melanoma, renal cell or head and neck cancer. Partial response was recorded in three patients: one hepatocellular carcinoma and two cutaneous melanoma cases.

Study-level results: Among the least clonally expanded were partial responders at 0.1-3.0 mg/kg.

The clonotype originates from an adult with an advanced solid tumor such as melanoma, head and neck, liver or kidney cancer. This sample comprised CD4+ or CD8+ T cells sorted from blood, obtained in a trial of the OX40 agonist ivuxolimab. The rearrangement joins TRBV5-8 to TRBJ1-2, with TRBD1 as a possible D gene (5 bases). The CDR3 protein is CASSSVDKESYTF. The CDR3 region has the DNA TGTGCCAGCAGCTCCGTGGACAAAGAAAGCTACACCTTC.